The 32 T cell receptor beta chains below all came from one sample that was sequenced in a study of blood T cell repertoires in COVID-19. Data came from immunoSEQ multiplex PCR; TCRdb stores just in-frame clones and leaves some out. The profile covers under 350,000 clones, with around 87% appearing a single time and 1% to 1.5% taken by the ten largest. The source material was peripheral blood. All receptors come from a man aged 70 or older with acute or convalescent COVID-19.

This chain uses TRBV4-3 with TRBJ1-4; D perhaps matches TRBD1 (5 bases). The V end was cut by 1 base, the J end by 5 bases, with 17 bases between. The length of the CDR3 is 17 residues. Germline V gene data show CDR1 as LGHNA and CDR2 as YSLEER. The DNA for the CDR3 is TGCGCCAGCAGCCAAGGACCGCTGGGGGGAGAAAATGAAAAACTGTTTTTT. Translated, it gives CASSQGPLGGENEKLFF.

This chain connects TRBV4-2 to TRBJ2-3; TRBD2 matches at 9 bases. Germline V gene data show CDR1 as LGHNA and CDR2 as YNFKEQ. The CDR3 totals 16 residues. V dropped 4 bases and J dropped 2; count of bases not matched to a gene: 7. CDR3 loop: CASSPSTSGHTDTQYF. The CDR3 DNA reads as TGTGCCAGCAGCCCTTCGACTAGCGGTCACACAGATACGCAGTATTTT.

The rearrangement joins TRBV7-9 to TRBJ2-5; a possible D gene is TRBD2 (6 bases). Germline CDR1 SEHNR, CDR2 FQNEAQ (reference sequence). The CDR3 spans 14 residues. V lost 11 bases to trimming and J lost 2 bases, with 18 bases between them. CDR3 coding DNA: TGTGCCGTCCCCCCCGGGACTGCTCAAGAGACCCAGTACTTC. Residues: CAVPPGTAQETQYF.

CDR3 sequence reads: CASSSQGTGANEQFF. CDR3 coding DNA: TGTGCCAGCAGCTCTCAGGGGACAGGGGCCAATGAGCAGTTCTTC. The V gene is TRBV7-3, the J gene TRBJ2-1, with 10 bases identical to TRBD1. From germline, CDR1 is SGHTA and CDR2 FQGTGA. The CDR3 is 15 amino acids. The junction had 6 bases not matched to a gene; V was cut back by 4 bases and J by 6 bases.

This chain joins TRBV7-2 and TRBJ1-3; D call uncertain. V gave up 1 base and J gave up 7 bases, with 11 bases separating them. CDR1 is SGHTA and CDR2 is FQGNSA in the germline V gene. This CDR3 region has 14 residues. CDR3 in DNA: TGTGCCAGCAGCTTAGGGGGAGAGATTAACACCATATATTTT. This codes for CASSLGGEINTIYF.

The chain combines TRBV6-5 with TRBJ1-2, with 9 nucleotides matching TRBD1. V shed 4 bases and J 8 bases; nucleotides not matched to a gene: 5. CDR3 length equals 13 residues. Looked up from germline, CDR1 is MNHEY and CDR2 is SVGAGI. The CDR3 DNA reads as TGTGCCAGCAGTTCAAGGGACAGGGCCGGCTACACCTTC. This sequence encodes CASSSRDRAGYTF.

The chain carries TRBV7-2 and TRBJ2-1; D call uncertain. The CDR3 loop spans 13 amino acids. V was shortened by 3 bases and J by 9 bases, with 12 bases between the two germline ends. The germline gives CDR1 SGHTA, CDR2 FQGNSA. In nucleotides, the CDR3 is TGTGCCAGCAGCTTTTTGTTTGGCTTTGAGCAGTTCTTC. Protein: CASSFLFGFEQFF.

This chain joins TRBV18 and TRBJ1-3; 7 positions match TRBD1. The trim removed 3 bases at V and 9 bases at J, leaving 8 bases unmatched. The CDR3 has 14 residues. CDR1 KGHSH and CDR2 LQKENI come from the germline V gene. As DNA, the CDR3 is TGTGCCAGCTCACCCGACAGGGATATCAGCACCATATATTTT. Residues: CASSPDRDISTIYF.

The chain combines TRBV11-2 with TRBJ2-3; 8 bases are shared with TRBD2. CDR1 is SGHAT, CDR2 FQNNGV, per germline. The V segment lost 3 bases and the J segment 5 bases; nucleotides outside the gene matches: 7. The length of the CDR3 is 15 residues. The CDR3 nucleotides read TGTGCCAGCAGCTTGCCGGGACTAGGAAAAGATACGCAGTATTTT. It specifies CASSLPGLGKDTQYF.

The V and J genes are TRBV7-2 and TRBJ2-1, with TRBD2 identical over 8 bases. This CDR3 region has 16 residues. The J segment lost 9 bases and the V segment lost 6 bases, leaving 16 bases of the junction unmatched. The germline CDR1 and CDR2 sequences are SGHTA and FQGNSA. CDR3 DNA sequence: TGTGCCAGCAGGGCGACAGCGCGGGGGGTTTACGGTGAGCAGTTCTTC. Translation: CASRATARGVYGEQFF.

This rearrangement joins TRBV28 to TRBJ2-3; TRBD2 matches 11 bases. The trim removed 5 bases at V and 5 bases at J, leaving 9 bases unmatched. The CDR3 sequence is 16 residues long. Germline CDR1 and CDR2: MDHEN and SYDVKM. The CDR3 sequence: CASSHLAGGDRDTQYF. CDR3 coding DNA: TGTGCCAGCAGTCACCTAGCGGGGGGTGATAGAGATACGCAGTATTTT.

The chain employs TRBV7-2 and TRBJ1-4; D is uncertain. This CDR3 spans 14 amino acids. Trimming cost V 0 bases and J 8 bases, with 10 bases left between them. Germline CDR1 is SGHTA and CDR2 is FQGNSA. The CDR3 DNA reads as TGTGCCAGCAGCTTAGCGTGGCATGGCGAAAAACTGTTTTTT. Protein: CASSLAWHGEKLFF.

The V call is TRBV20-1, the J call TRBJ1-2; 8 nucleotides agree with TRBD1. The CDR3 sequence is 13 residues long. Germline lookup yields CDR1 DFQATT and CDR2 SNEGSKA (reference sequence). After removal of 3 bases from V and 3 bases from J, the junction contained 3 bases not matched to a gene. The CDR3 protein is CSASLTGDYGYTF. CDR3 nucleotides: TGCAGTGCTAGTTTGACAGGGGACTATGGCTACACCTTC.

The chain combines TRBV19 with TRBJ2-1, with 7 bases that match TRBD1. Per germline, CDR1 LNHDA and CDR2 SQIVND (reference sequence). Trimming removed 7 bases from V and 6 bases from J; junction bases left unmatched: 9. The CDR3 is 14 residues long. This CDR3 reads CASKPTGTVNEQFF. The CDR3 nucleotides read TGTGCCAGTAAACCAACCGGGACAGTCAATGAGCAGTTCTTC.

In the case of this clone: This same CDR3 is encoded by further DNA sequences in the sample. The V call is TRBV4-3, the J call TRBJ1-4; D gene ambiguous. Germline assignment: CDR1 LGHNA and CDR2 YSLEER. The CDR3 covers 15 residues. Trimming removed 0 bases from V and 0 bases from J, with 5 bases in between. The CDR3 is CASSQDSATNEKLFF. CDR3 sequence (DNA): TGCGCCAGCAGCCAAGACAGTGCAACTAATGAAAAACTGTTTTTT.

The chain joins TRBV7-6 to TRBJ2-6; D may be TRBD2 (7 bases). This CDR3 region has 17 residues. V lost 0 bases, J lost 5 bases, and 14 bases lay in between. Germline lookup yields CDR1 SGHVS and CDR2 FNYEAQ. The CDR3 region has the DNA TGTGCCAGCAGCTTAGCGGGTCGGGGGGCCTGGGCCAACGTCCTGACTTTC. It is translated as CASSLAGRGAWANVLTF.

The V and J genes are TRBV5-1 and TRBJ2-3, with 8 nucleotides matching TRBD1. Germline CDR1 and CDR2: SGHRS and YFSETQ. CDR3 length equals 15 residues. Germline trimming cut 7 bases from V and 1 base from J; bases unmatched to any gene: 8. The CDR3, as DNA: TGCGCCAGCCATCCCCAGACAGGGGGCACAGATACGCAGTATTTT. Encoded protein: CASHPQTGGTDTQYF.

This sequence joins TRBV5-1 and TRBJ2-1, with 8 bases that match TRBD2. Germline V gene lookup returns CDR1 SGHRS and CDR2 YFSETQ. This CDR3 has 15 residues. Trimming cost V 1 base and J 8 bases; bases outside gene matches: 8. This CDR3 is CASSLLSGRGYEQFF. Written as DNA, the CDR3 is TGCGCCAGCAGCTTGCTGAGCGGGAGAGGCTATGAGCAGTTCTTC.

There are a few counts of this clone. This chain links TRBV19 with TRBJ2-7; D call uncertain. V was shortened by 7 bases and J by 2 bases, with 15 bases between the two germline ends. The CDR3 has 14 amino acids. Germline V gene lookup returns CDR1 LNHDA and CDR2 SQIVND (reference sequence). CDR3 nucleotides: TGTGCCAGTATGGATGCGGCCGGAGCCTACGAGCAGTACTTC. Translated: CASMDAAGAYEQYF.

The J gene is TRBJ1-3, the V gene TRBV29-1; TRBD1 aligns across 7 bases. This CDR3 is 14 amino acids long. Germline V CDR1 and CDR2: SQVTM, ANQGSEA. J was trimmed by 2 bases and V by 4 bases; bases with no gene match: 5. CDR3 bases: TGCAGCGTTGCAGGGGGGATTACTGGAAACACCATATATTTT. Residues: CSVAGGITGNTIYF. The variable domain in full, with the rest retrieved from reference TRBV29-1 and TRBJ1-3, is SAVISQKPSRDICQRGTSLTIQCQVDSQVTMMFWYRQQPGQSLTLIATANQGSEATYESGFVIDKFPISRPNLTFSTLTVSNMSPEDSSIYLCSVAGGITGNTIYFGEGSWLTVV.

The sample holds many counts of this clone. The rearrangement joins TRBV5-3 to TRBJ2-2, with TRBD1 matching over 12 bases. TRBV5-3 is placed among ORFs of uncertain function. With 4 bases clipped from V and 7 bases from J, the junction kept 5 bases outside the gene matches. This CDR3 comprises 15 residues. The CDR3, as DNA: TGTGCCAGAAGCAGGGACAGGGGGCATATCGGGGAGCTGTTTTTT. Protein: CARSRDRGHIGELFF.

The J gene is TRBJ2-4, the V gene TRBV15, with D perhaps TRBD1 (6 bases). The germline V gene encodes CDR1 LNHNV and CDR2 YYDKDF (reference sequence). V shed 1 base and J shed 2 bases, with 12 bases lying between them. The CDR3 has 16 amino acids. The DNA of the CDR3 is TGTGCCACCAGCAGAGCCCAGGGGACGACCAAAAACATTCAGTACTTC. Amino acid sequence: CATSRAQGTTKNIQYF. Together with reference TRBV15 and TRBJ2-4, the CDR3 gives the full variable domain: DAMVIQNPRYQVTQFGKPVTLSCSQTLNHNVMYWYQQKSSQAPKLLFHYYDKDFNNEADTPDNFQSRRPNTSFCFLDIRSPGLGDTAMYLCATSRAQGTTKNIQYFGAGTRLSVL.

V gene TRBV19 combines with J gene TRBJ1-1, with TRBD1 matching 9 bases. This CDR3 has 17 residues. The V gene end was trimmed by 5 bases and the J gene end by 5 bases; junction bases not matched to a gene: 15. Per germline, CDR1 LNHDA and CDR2 SQIVND (reference sequence). In DNA form, the CDR3 reads TGTGCCAGTAGTCCCGGACAGGGGAGCATATCGGGGACTGAAGCTTTCTTT. Translated: CASSPGQGSISGTEAFF.

This chain uses TRBV5-1 with TRBJ2-3; 8 positions match TRBD2. Germline CDR1 reads SGHRS; CDR2 reads YFSETQ. The V gene end was trimmed by 3 bases and the J gene end by 1 base; junction bases not matched to a gene: 13. The CDR3 length is 18 residues. This CDR3 reads CASSSGLASGGGTDTQYF. The CDR3 bases are TGCGCCAGCAGCTCTGGACTAGCTAGCGGAGGTGGCACAGATACGCAGTATTTT.

This chain links TRBV28 with TRBJ1-3; tentative D call: TRBD1 (5 bases). CDR3 length: 15 residues. V was shortened by 3 bases and J by 2 bases, with 11 bases between the two germline ends. Germline CDR1 MDHEN, CDR2 SYDVKM. The CDR3 spells CASSFAPGTGNTIYF. The DNA of the CDR3 is TGTGCCAGCAGTTTTGCGCCAGGGACTGGAAACACCATATATTTT.

The rearrangement joins TRBV11-2 to TRBJ2-5; tentative D call: TRBD1 (6 bases). Per germline, CDR1 SGHAT and CDR2 FQNNGV. V lost 5 bases, J lost 7 bases, and 14 bases lay in between. This CDR3 is built from 13 residues. The CDR3 region has the DNA TGTGCCAGCAGCCAGGGCCGAGGGGGGACCCAGTACTTC. Amino acids: CASSQGRGGTQYF.

The chain recombines TRBV28 with TRBJ2-3, with TRBD2 matching 11 bases. This CDR3 has 15 amino acids. V lost 4 bases to trimming and J lost 4 bases; unmatched junction nucleotides: 4. Germline loops: CDR1 MDHEN, CDR2 SYDVKM. This CDR3 is CASSSLAGGSDTQYF. Here the CDR3 DNA reads TGTGCCAGCAGTTCTCTAGCGGGAGGCTCAGATACGCAGTATTTT.

In this sample, this clone turned up once. The rearrangement joins TRBV9 to TRBJ2-1, with 7 bases that match TRBD2. The CDR3 loop spans 15 amino acids. The V and J ends lost 2 bases and 10 bases, in that order; junction bases with no gene match: 12. CDR1 and CDR2 (germline): SGDLS, YYNGEE. CDR3 amino acids: CASSVLAGLWEEQFF. As DNA, the CDR3 is TGTGCCAGCAGCGTTTTAGCGGGTCTCTGGGAGGAGCAGTTCTTC.

The chain has TRBV10-3 and TRBJ2-3; 12 positions match TRBD2. Germline V gene lookup returns CDR1 ENHRY and CDR2 SYGVKD. The V segment lost 6 bases and the J segment 8 bases; nucleotides outside the gene matches: 12. This CDR3 is built from 16 residues. Here the CDR3 reads CAISGVLAGGQGTQYF. The CDR3 DNA follows: TGTGCCATCAGCGGAGTTCTAGCGGGAGGGCAGGGTACGCAGTATTTT.

As to this clone: Within the sample, other DNA sequences also encode this same CDR3. The chain recombines TRBV19 with TRBJ2-2; no clear D gene. The CDR3 contains 14 residues. V lost 3 bases and J lost 0, with 5 bases in between. The germline V gene has CDR1 LNHDA and CDR2 SQIVND (reference sequence). This CDR3 is CASSIRANTGELFF. CDR3 nucleotide sequence: TGTGCCAGTAGTATCCGGGCGAACACCGGGGAGCTGTTTTTT.

The chain uses TRBV3-1 (or the pseudogene TRBV3-2) and TRBJ2-1, with 8 bases lining up with TRBD2. Germline CDR1 and CDR2: LGHDT and YNNKEL (reference sequence). The V and J ends lost 4 bases and 6 bases, in that order; junction bases with no gene match: 8. This CDR3 comprises 15 residues. In DNA, the CDR3 is TGTGCCAGCAGCCTTCGGGAGGGCCTGACCAATGAGCAGTTCTTC. Translating it yields CASSLREGLTNEQFF.

The J gene is TRBJ2-7, the V gene TRBV15; a weak D match, TRBD1 (5 bases). With 0 bases removed from V and 0 bases from J, the gap between germline ends came to 9 bases. This CDR3 region has 15 residues. Germline V gene sequence: CDR1 LNHNV, CDR2 YYDKDF (reference sequence). The CDR3: CATSREGASSYEQYF. CDR3 sequence (DNA): TGTGCCACCAGCAGAGAAGGGGCTTCCTCCTACGAGCAGTACTTC. Looking up the rest from reference TRBV15 and TRBJ2-7 gives the full variable domain: DAMVIQNPRYQVTQFGKPVTLSCSQTLNHNVMYWYQQKSSQAPKLLFHYYDKDFNNEADTPDNFQSRRPNTSFCFLDIRSPGLGDTAMYLCATSREGASSYEQYFGPGTRLTVT.